This TCR beta chain is from a study of blood T cell repertoires in COVID-19. Study-level background: In each case, the material was cDNA or gDNA derived from T cells, B-cell-depleted T cells, or PBMCs.

Per the authors' pipeline: Reference gene primer amplification gave estimated nucleated cell counts. Measured with immunoSEQ multiplex PCR; TCRdb has only the in-frame clones, and not every one. The V and J calls and clone size are taken from that table; D and trimming were inferred from the DNA. The repertoire holds some 80,000 clones, with approximately 86% as singletons. Germline CDR1 and CDR2: SNHLY and FYNNEI. Between the trimmed V and J ends, which lost 2 bases and 1 base, there was a span of 8 bases. The CDR3 sequence is 14 residues long. This chain connects TRBV2 to TRBJ1-2; D is unresolved. Material: peripheral blood. This receptor was obtained from a human donor in a cohort sampled during active COVID-19. CDR3: CASSERVHNYGYTF. The CDR3 coding sequence is TGTGCCAGCAGTGAACGGGTCCATAACTATGGCTACACCTTC.